The 5 T cell receptor beta chains given below trace back to one sample, sequenced in a study of blood T cell repertoires in COVID-19 (dated by TCRdb to about 2020). The receptor library was made with the immunoSEQ multiplex PCR assay. Held by TCRdb, this immuneACCESS table contains in-frame sequences only and omits some clones. Under half of the omission traces to an unresolved V gene where checked; the cause of the rest is unknown. The sample contains some 290,000 clones, about nine tenths of them found a single time. Over 2% of the sample lies in the top ten. The sample was PBMCs or T cells enriched from blood (not recorded which). All receptors derive from a woman aged 40 to 55 with acute COVID-19.

V gene TRBV7-9 combines with J gene TRBJ1-6; D might be TRBD1 (5 bases). Trimming shortened V by 2 bases and J by 7 bases, and 15 bases separated the two germline ends. This CDR3 spans 16 amino acids. The germline CDR1 and CDR2 sequences are SEHNR and FQNEAQ (reference sequence). The CDR3 spells CASSLPGGRTNSPLHF. The CDR3 DNA reads as TGTGCCAGCAGCTTACCGGGGGGACGGACAAATTCACCCCTCCACTTT.

This clone was counted a single time. The chain is built from TRBV5-1 and TRBJ2-3; the D is unclear. With 4 bases removed from V and 0 bases from J, the gap between germline ends came to 6 bases. This CDR3 spans 13 amino acids. The germline gives CDR1 SGHRS, CDR2 YFSETQ. CDR3 sequence reads: CASSEPSTDTQYF. As DNA, the CDR3 is TGCGCCAGCAGCGAGCCTAGCACAGATACGCAGTATTTT.

This clone has a handful of counts. The chain combines TRBV3-1 (or the pseudogene TRBV3-2) with TRBJ2-3; D not certain. Trimming cost V 4 bases and J 1 base, with 6 bases left between them. The CDR3 is made up of 13 amino acids. From germline, CDR1 is LGHDT and CDR2 YNNKEL (reference sequence). In nucleotides, the CDR3 is TGTGCCAGCAGCCCCTATGGCACAGATACGCAGTATTTT. It is translated as CASSPYGTDTQYF.

V gene TRBV2 combines with J gene TRBJ2-1; 11 bases fit TRBD2. Per germline, CDR1 SNHLY and CDR2 FYNNEI. With 7 bases clipped from V and 0 bases from J, the junction kept 11 bases outside the gene matches. The CDR3 has 18 amino acids. CDR3 protein: CASIRLAGGPSSYNEQFF. In DNA, the CDR3 is TGTGCCAGCATTAGGCTAGCGGGGGGCCCTAGCTCCTACAATGAGCAGTTCTTC.

V is TRBV2 and J is TRBJ2-2; a possible D gene is TRBD1 (7 bases). CDR3 length: 15 amino acids. Germline lookup yields CDR1 SNHLY and CDR2 FYNNEI. V dropped 4 bases and J dropped 4 bases, with 13 bases sitting between them. The CDR3, as DNA: TGTGCCAGCAGTGCTGCAGGGGGGCCCACCGGGGAGCTGTTTTTT. Residues: CASSAAGGPTGELFF. Full variable domain (remainder filled in from reference TRBV2 and TRBJ2-2): EPEVTQTPSHQVTQMGQEVILRCVPISNHLYFYWYRQILGQKVEFLVSFYNNEISEKSEIFDDQFSVERPDGSNFTLKIRSTKLEDSAMYFCASSAAGGPTGELFFGEGSRLTVL.